Below are 9 T cell receptor beta chains sequenced from a single sample in a study of technical replicates of blood from a few donors. Produced via immunoSEQ multiplex PCR; TCRdb's table is partial and in-frame only. The table shows 55,000 to 65,000 clones, with almost 97% occurring only once. The sequencing sample was made of T cells isolated from PBMCs. These TCRs come from a human donor in good health.

This clone appeared once. The chain carries TRBV9 and TRBJ1-3; D unresolved. The CDR3 extends over 14 amino acids. V gave up 0 bases and J gave up 1 base, with 5 bases separating them. CDR1 SGDLS and CDR2 YYNGEE come from the germline V gene. CDR3 bases: TGTGCCAGCAGCGTAGCTCAGTCTGGAAACACCATATATTTT. Translated, it gives CASSVAQSGNTIYF.

The rearrangement uses TRBV5-8 and TRBJ2-2; a weak D match, TRBD2 (5 bases). This CDR3 is built from 16 residues. V lost 3 bases, J lost 6 bases, and 18 bases lay in between. Germline V gene lookup returns CDR1 SGHTS and CDR2 YDEGEE. CDR3 sequence: CASSSISGLRPGELFF. The CDR3 DNA sequence: TGTGCCAGCAGCTCTATTTCCGGACTCCGTCCCGGGGAGCTGTTTTTT.

J is TRBJ1-2 and V is TRBV28; D gene uncertain. The V gene's germline CDR1 is MDHEN and CDR2 SYDVKM. V dropped 6 bases and J dropped 5 bases, with 10 bases sitting between them. The CDR3 is 12 residues long. CDR3 sequence reads: CASSPRGYGYTF. The CDR3 DNA reads as TGTGCCAGCAGCCCTCGAGGGTATGGCTACACCTTC.

This rearrangement joins TRBV5-6 to TRBJ2-7; D is possibly TRBD2 (5 bases). V lost 1 base to trimming and J lost 2 bases, with 7 bases between them. The CDR3 length is 13 residues. Germline V CDR1 and CDR2: SGHDT, YYEEEE. The CDR3 is CASSLSGTYEQYF. CDR3 nucleotide sequence: TGTGCCAGCAGCTTGAGCGGTACCTACGAGCAGTACTTC.

This clone has only one observation. This sequence joins TRBV14 and TRBJ1-2, with D perhaps matching TRBD1 (6 bases). The CDR3 sequence is 15 residues long. The germline gives CDR1 SGHDN, CDR2 FVKESK. V was cut by 1 base and J by 3 bases, with 12 bases left in between. The CDR3 region has the DNA TGTGCCAGCAGCCAAGCCGGGACAAATGACTATGGCTACACCTTC. As protein: CASSQAGTNDYGYTF.

The V and J genes are TRBV7-9 and TRBJ1-1; unclear D gene. The CDR3 spans 16 residues. The germline V gene has CDR1 SEHNR and CDR2 FQNEAQ (reference sequence). V lost 5 bases and J 5 bases, leaving 21 bases between the germline ends. Here the CDR3 DNA reads TGTGCCAGCAGCATCGGAAATTCGGAAAGAGGAACTGAAGCTTTCTTT. Translating gives CASSIGNSERGTEAFF.

This clone occurred once. This sequence joins TRBV30 and TRBJ1-6, with 9 bases that match TRBD1. Germline V gene data show CDR1 as GTSNPN and CDR2 as SVGIG (reference sequence). This CDR3 has 18 residues. The ends lost 1 base at V and 10 bases at J; junction bases unmatched: 17. CDR3 DNA: TGTGCCTGGAGTGAGGGACAGGGAACGGGCAGGGAAGGATCACCCCTCCACTTT. Protein: CAWSEGQGTGREGSPLHF.

This clone showed up just once. The chain links TRBV6-5 to TRBJ2-3; D may be TRBD1 (5 bases). Germline V lookup: CDR1 MNHEY, CDR2 SVGAGI. This CDR3 region has 15 residues. V lost 3 bases and J 3 bases, leaving 13 bases between the germline ends. CDR3 bases: TGTGCCAGCAGTTATTGGGCCTCAGGGACAGATACGCAGTATTTT. It codes for CASSYWASGTDTQYF.

The chain recombines TRBV6-5 with TRBJ2-3, with D uncertain. The CDR3 is made up of 16 amino acids. Looked up from germline, CDR1 is MNHEY and CDR2 is SVGAGI. The V and J ends lost 0 bases and 3 bases respectively, with 13 bases between them. The CDR3 DNA reads as TGTGCCAGCAGTTACTCTGGCGGATCTGATACAGATACGCAGTATTTT. Translating it yields CASSYSGGSDTDTQYF.